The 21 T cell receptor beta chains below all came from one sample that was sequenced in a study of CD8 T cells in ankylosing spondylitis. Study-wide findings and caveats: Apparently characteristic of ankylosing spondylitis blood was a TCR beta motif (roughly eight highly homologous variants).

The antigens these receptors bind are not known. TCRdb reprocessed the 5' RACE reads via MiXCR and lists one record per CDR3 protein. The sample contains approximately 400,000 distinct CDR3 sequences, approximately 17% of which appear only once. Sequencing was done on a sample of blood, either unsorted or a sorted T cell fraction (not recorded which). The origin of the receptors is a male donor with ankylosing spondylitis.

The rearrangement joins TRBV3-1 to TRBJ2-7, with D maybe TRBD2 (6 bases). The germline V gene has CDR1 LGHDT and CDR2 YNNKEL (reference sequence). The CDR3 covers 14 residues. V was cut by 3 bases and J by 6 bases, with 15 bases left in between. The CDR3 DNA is TGTGCCAGCAGCCATCTATCGGGGGATGTCGAGCAGTACTTC. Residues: CASSHLSGDVEQYF.

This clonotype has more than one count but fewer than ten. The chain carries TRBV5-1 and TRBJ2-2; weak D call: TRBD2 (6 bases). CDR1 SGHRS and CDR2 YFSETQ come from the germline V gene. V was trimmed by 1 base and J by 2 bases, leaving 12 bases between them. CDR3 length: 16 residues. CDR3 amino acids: CASSLRVAVNTGELFF. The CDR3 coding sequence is TGCGCCAGCAGCTTGAGGGTAGCGGTTAACACCGGGGAGCTGTTTTTT.

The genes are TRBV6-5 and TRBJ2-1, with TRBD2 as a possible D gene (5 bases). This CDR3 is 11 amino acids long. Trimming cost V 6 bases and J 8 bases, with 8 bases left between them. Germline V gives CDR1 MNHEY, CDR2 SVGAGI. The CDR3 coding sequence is TGTGCCAGCAGGAGGGTCTATGAGCAGTTCTTC. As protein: CASRRVYEQFF.

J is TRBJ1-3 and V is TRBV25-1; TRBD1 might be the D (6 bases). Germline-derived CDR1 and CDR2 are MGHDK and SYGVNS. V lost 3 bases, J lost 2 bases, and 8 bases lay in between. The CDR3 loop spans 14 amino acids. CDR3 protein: CASSEAGAGNTIYF. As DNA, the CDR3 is TGTGCCAGCAGTGAGGCAGGGGCTGGAAACACCATATATTTT.

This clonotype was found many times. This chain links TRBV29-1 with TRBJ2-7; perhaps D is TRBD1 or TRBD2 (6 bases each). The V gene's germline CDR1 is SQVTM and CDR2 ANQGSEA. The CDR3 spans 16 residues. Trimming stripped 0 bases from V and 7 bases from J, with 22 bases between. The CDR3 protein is CSVEDWRGQHLREQYF. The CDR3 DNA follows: TGCAGCGTTGAAGATTGGCGGGGACAACACCTACGGGAGCAGTACTTC.

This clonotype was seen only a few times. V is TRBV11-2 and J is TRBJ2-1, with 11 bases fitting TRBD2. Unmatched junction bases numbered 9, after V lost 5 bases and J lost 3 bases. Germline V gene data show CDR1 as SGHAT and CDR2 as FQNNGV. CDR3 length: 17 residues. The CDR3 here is CASSAGIGTSGYNEQFF. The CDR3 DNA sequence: TGTGCCAGCAGCGCCGGGATAGGGACTAGCGGCTACAATGAGCAGTTCTTC.

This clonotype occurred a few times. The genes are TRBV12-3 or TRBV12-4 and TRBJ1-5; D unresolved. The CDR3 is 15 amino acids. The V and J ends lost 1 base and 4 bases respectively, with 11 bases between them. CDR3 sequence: CASSLVGYGNQPQHF. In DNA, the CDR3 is TGTGCCAGCAGTTTAGTCGGTTACGGAAATCAGCCCCAGCATTTT.

CDR3 loop: CSAGSGAGTEAFF. The CDR3 nucleotides read TGCAGTGCTGGTTCCGGAGCCGGGACTGAAGCTTTCTTT. The V gene is TRBV20-1, the J gene TRBJ1-1; D unclear. The length of the CDR3 is 13 residues. The V gene lost 5 bases and the J gene lost 5 bases, with 15 bases spanning the gap. Germline V gives CDR1 DFQATT, CDR2 SNEGSKA (reference sequence).

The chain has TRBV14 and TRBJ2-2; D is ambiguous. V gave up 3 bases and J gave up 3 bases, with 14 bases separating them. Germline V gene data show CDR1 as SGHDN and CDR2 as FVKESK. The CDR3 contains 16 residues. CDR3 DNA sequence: TGTGCCAGCAGCCATGTTCGCCCTCGTTACACCGGGGAGCTGTTTTTT. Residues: CASSHVRPRYTGELFF.

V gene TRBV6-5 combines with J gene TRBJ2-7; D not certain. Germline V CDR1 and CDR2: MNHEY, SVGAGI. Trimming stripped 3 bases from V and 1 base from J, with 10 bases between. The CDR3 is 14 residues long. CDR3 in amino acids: CASSYLPPSYEQYF. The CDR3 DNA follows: TGTGCCAGCAGTTATCTACCCCCGTCCTACGAGCAGTACTTC.

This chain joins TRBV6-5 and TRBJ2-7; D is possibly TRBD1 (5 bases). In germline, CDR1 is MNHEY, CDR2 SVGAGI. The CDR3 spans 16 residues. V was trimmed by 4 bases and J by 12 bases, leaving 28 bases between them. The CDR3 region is CASSSHSKDTSLRMYF. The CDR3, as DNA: TGTGCCAGCAGTTCCCACTCGAAGGACACTTCCTTACGGATGTACTTC.

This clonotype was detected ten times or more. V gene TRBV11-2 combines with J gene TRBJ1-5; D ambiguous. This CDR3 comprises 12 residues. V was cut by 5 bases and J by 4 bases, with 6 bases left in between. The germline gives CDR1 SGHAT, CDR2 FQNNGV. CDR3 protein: CASSLTNQPQHF. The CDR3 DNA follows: TGTGCCAGCAGCCTCACAAATCAGCCCCAGCATTTT.

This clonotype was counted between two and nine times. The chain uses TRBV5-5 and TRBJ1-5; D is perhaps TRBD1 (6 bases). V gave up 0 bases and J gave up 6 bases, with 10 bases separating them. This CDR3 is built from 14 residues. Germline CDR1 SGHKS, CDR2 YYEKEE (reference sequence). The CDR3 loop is CASSLGGQGQPQHF. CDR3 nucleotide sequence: TGTGCCAGCAGCTTGGGGGGGCAAGGTCAGCCCCAGCATTTT.

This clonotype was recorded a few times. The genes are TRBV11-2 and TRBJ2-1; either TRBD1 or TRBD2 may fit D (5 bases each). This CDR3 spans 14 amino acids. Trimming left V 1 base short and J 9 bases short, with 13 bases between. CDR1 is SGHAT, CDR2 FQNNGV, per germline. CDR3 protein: CASSLALVQGEQFF. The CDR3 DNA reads TGTGCCAGCAGCTTAGCACTAGTTCAGGGTGAGCAGTTCTTC.

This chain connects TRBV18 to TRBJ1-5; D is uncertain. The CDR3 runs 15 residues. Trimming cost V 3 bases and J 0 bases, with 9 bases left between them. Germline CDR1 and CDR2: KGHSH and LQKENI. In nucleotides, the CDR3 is TGTGCCAGCTCACCGGGTAAAATTAGCAATCAGCCCCAGCATTTT. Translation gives CASSPGKISNQPQHF.

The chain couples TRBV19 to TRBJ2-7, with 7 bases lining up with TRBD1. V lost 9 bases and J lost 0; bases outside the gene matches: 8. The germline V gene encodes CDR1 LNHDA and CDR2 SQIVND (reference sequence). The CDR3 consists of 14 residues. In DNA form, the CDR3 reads TGTGCCAGCTCGGACAGGATTTTCTCCTACGAGCAGTACTTC. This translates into CASSDRIFSYEQYF.

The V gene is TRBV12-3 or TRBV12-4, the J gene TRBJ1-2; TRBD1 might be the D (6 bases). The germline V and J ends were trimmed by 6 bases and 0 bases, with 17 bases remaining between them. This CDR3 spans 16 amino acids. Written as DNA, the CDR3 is TGTGCCAGCAGGGCAGTGACAGGTTCCTCTAACTATGGCTACACCTTC. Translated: CASRAVTGSSNYGYTF.

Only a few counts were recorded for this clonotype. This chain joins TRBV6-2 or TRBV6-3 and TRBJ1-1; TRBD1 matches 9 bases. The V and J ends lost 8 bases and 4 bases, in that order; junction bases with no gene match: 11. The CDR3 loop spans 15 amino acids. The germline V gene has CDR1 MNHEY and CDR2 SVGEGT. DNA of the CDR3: TGTGCCAGCGTGGGGGACAGGGTATTCGGCACTGAAGCTTTCTTT. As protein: CASVGDRVFGTEAFF.

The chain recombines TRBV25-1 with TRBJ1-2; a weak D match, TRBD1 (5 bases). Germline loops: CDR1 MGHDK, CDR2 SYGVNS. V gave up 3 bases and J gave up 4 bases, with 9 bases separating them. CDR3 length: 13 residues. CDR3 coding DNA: TGTGCCAGCAGTGAGGGGGGGGTCTATGGCTACACCTTC. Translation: CASSEGGVYGYTF.

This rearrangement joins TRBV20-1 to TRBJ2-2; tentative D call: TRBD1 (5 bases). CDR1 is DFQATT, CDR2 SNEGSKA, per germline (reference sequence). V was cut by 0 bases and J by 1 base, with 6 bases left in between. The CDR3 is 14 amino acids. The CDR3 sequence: CSARDTGNTGELFF. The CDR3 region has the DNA TGCAGTGCTAGAGATACAGGGAACACCGGGGAGCTGTTTTTT.

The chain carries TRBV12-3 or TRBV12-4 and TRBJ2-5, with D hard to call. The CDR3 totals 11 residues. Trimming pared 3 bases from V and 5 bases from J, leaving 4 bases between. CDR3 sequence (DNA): TGTGCCAGCAGTTTTGATGAGACCCAGTACTTC. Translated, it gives CASSFDETQYF.